These 4 T cell receptor beta chains share one sample of origin, sequenced in a study of identical twins. Each CDR3 protein is one row after TCRdb ran MiXCR on the 5' RACE reads. The sample yields roughly 720,000 distinct CDR3 sequences, 15% to 20% seen once. The same specimen was also included in a second study, on T cells expressing NK-cell markers.

Sequenced material: PBMCs. The receptors originated from a woman younger than 35 in good health.

This clonotype occurred a few times. V gene TRBV20-1 combines with J gene TRBJ2-7, with D hard to call. Germline V lookup: CDR1 DFQATT, CDR2 SNEGSKA (reference sequence). CDR3 length: 12 residues. The V gene lost 5 bases and the J gene lost 3 bases, with 11 bases spanning the gap. The CDR3 DNA reads TGCAGTGCTCGGACGGAAATCTACGAGCAGTACTTC. This codes for CSARTEIYEQYF.

This clonotype came up once. V is TRBV3-1 and J is TRBJ2-2; D remains ambiguous. Trimming took off 1 base at V and 2 bases at J, with 11 bases between the two ends. Germline values: CDR1 LGHDT, CDR2 YNNKEL (reference sequence). The CDR3 is 16 amino acids. The CDR3 sequence is CASSQVETVNTGELFF. The CDR3 nucleotides are TGTGCCAGCAGCCAAGTGGAGACTGTAAACACCGGGGAGCTGTTTTTT. Using reference TRBV3-1 and TRBJ2-2 for the parts outside the CDR3, the full variable domain is DTAVSQTPKYLVTQMGNDKSIKCEQNLGHDTMYWYKQDSKKFLKIMFSYNNKELIINETVPNRFSPKSPDKAHLNLHINSLELGDSAVYFCASSQVETVNTGELFFGEGSRLTVL.

This clonotype was picked up many times. V gene TRBV5-1 combines with J gene TRBJ2-5; no clear D. This CDR3 comprises 14 residues. Looked up from germline, CDR1 is SGHRS and CDR2 is YFSETQ. The V end was cut by 0 bases, the J end by 2 bases, with 8 bases between. The CDR3 sequence is CASSLGLLQETQYF. As DNA, the CDR3 is TGCGCCAGCAGCTTGGGCCTTTTACAAGAGACCCAGTACTTC.

This clonotype has a handful of counts. In DNA form, the CDR3 reads TGCGCCAGCAGCTTGGATGCCAGGGGAAGTGAAGCTTTCTTT. This gives the protein CASSLDARGSEAFF. This sequence joins TRBV5-1 and TRBJ1-1, with D possibly matching TRBD1 (6 bases). The germline V gene has CDR1 SGHRS and CDR2 YFSETQ. The CDR3 has 14 residues. Trimming removed 0 bases from V and 7 bases from J, with 13 bases in between.